In this sample, the clone carrying this T cell receptor (beta chain) turned up many times. Its specificity is not known. This sample stems from a study of identical twins. Study-wide findings and caveats: With beta out-of-frame sequences, excess sharing by twins was weaker.

TCRdb called the 5' RACE reads again in MiXCR, with one record for every CDR3 protein. Here the sample spans 550,000 to 700,000 distinct CDR3 sequences, around 20% being singletons. Germline V lookup: CDR1 SEHNR, CDR2 FQNEAQ (reference sequence). Unmatched junction bases numbered 5, after V lost 2 bases and J lost 3 bases. There are 15 residues in the CDR3. In addition, the sample was reused for a study of T cells expressing NK-cell markers. Per that study: According to the study, TCR beta repertoires originated from sorted CD3+CD56+NKG2C+, CD3+CD56+NKG2C- and CD3+CD56-NKG2C+ T cells. Out of eight donors sequenced, seven tested HCMV-seropositive and the remaining one seronegative.

The J gene is TRBJ2-5, the V gene TRBV7-9, with 8 bases lining up with TRBD2. The sequenced sample was PBMCs. This TCR was sampled from a woman between 18 and 29 years old in good health. CDR3 protein: CASSLHRGGKETQYF. Here the CDR3 DNA reads TGTGCCAGCAGCTTACACCGGGGGGGTAAAGAGACCCAGTACTTC.